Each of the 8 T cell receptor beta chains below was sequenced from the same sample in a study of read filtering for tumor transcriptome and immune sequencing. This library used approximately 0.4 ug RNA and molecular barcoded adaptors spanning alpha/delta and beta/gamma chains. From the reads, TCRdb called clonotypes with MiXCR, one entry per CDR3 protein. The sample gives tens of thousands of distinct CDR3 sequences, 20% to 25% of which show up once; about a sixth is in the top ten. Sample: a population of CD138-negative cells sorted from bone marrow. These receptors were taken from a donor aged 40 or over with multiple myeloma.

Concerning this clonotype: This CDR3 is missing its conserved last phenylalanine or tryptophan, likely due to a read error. CDR3 nucleotide sequence: TGTGCCAGCAGTACAGGGTACAGAAGCGCAGATACGCAGTATTGT. Amino acid sequence: CASSTGYRSADTQYC. The chain has TRBV6-4 and TRBJ2-3; perhaps TRBD1 as D (6 bases). The V gene lost 5 bases and the J gene lost 4 bases, with 16 bases spanning the gap. The CDR3 consists of 15 residues. The germline gives CDR1 MRHNA, CDR2 SNTAGT.

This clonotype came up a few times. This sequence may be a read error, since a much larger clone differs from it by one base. Written as DNA, the CDR3 is TGCAGTGCTTCCACGAACAGGGCCGGCGGGGAGCTGTTTTTT. Translating gives CSASTNRAGGELFF. This chain connects TRBV20-1 to TRBJ2-2; tentative D call: TRBD1 (6 bases). Germline values: CDR1 DFQATT, CDR2 SNEGSKA (reference sequence). With 5 bases removed from V and 7 bases from J, the gap between germline ends came to 17 bases. The CDR3 has 14 residues.

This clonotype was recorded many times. In DNA form, the CDR3 reads TGTGCCAGCAGCTTCACAGGGGGCGGTGAAGATACGCAGTATTTT. Its protein product is CASSFTGGGEDTQYF. This chain uses TRBV7-8 with TRBJ2-3, with TRBD1 matching over 9 bases. V lost 3 bases to trimming and J lost 5 bases; unmatched junction nucleotides: 6. Germline CDR1 reads SGHVS; CDR2 reads FQNEAQ. The CDR3 extends over 15 amino acids.

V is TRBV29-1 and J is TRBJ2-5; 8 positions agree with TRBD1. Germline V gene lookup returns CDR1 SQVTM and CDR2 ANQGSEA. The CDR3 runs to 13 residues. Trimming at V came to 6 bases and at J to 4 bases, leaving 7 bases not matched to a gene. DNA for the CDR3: TGCAGCGTGGGGACAGGAGGAGGAGAGACCCAGTACTTC. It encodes CSVGTGGGETQYF.

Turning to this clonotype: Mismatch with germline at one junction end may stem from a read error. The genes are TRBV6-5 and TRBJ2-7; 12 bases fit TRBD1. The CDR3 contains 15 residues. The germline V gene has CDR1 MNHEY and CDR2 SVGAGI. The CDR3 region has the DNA TGTGCCAGCTGTTACTTGGGACAGGGGGCGTTCGAGCAGTACTTC. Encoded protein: CASCYLGQGAFEQYF.

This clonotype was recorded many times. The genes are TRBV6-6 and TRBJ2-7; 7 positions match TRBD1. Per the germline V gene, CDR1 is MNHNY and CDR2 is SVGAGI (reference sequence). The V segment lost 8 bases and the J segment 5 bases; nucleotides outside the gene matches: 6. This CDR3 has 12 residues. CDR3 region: CASGKGADEQYF. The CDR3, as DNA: TGTGCCAGCGGCAAGGGGGCGGACGAGCAGTACTTC.

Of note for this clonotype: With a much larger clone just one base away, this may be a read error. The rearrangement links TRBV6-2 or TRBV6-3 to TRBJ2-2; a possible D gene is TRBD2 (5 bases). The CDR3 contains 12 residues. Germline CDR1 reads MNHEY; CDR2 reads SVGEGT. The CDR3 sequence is CASSYSSGDLFF. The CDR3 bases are TGTGCCAGCAGTTACTCCTCCGGGGATCTGTTTTTT.

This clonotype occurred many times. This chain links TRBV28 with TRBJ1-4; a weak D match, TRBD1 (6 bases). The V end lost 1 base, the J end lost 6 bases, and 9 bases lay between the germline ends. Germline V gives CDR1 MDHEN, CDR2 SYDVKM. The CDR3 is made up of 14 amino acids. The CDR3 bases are TGTGCCAGCAGTTTATTCAGGGGTGATGAAAAACTGTTTTTT. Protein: CASSLFRGDEKLFF.